This T cell receptor beta chain was obtained from a study of shared clonotypes between healthy human individuals. Study-wide context: The study drew on two women and three men aged 18 to 49 as donors.

CD45RO negativity and positive selection for CCR7 defined naive CD8 cells, a population that excluded terminally differentiated effector memory CD45RA+ cells. Germline-derived CDR1 and CDR2 are GTSNPN and SVGIG (reference sequence). Trimming removed 0 bases from V and 0 bases from J, with 5 bases in between. The CDR3 consists of 13 residues. This table comes from immunoSEQ multiplex PCR, and its TCRdb copy is limited to in-frame clones, with some not included. The data show some 2 million clones, about 95% seen once. This clone came up once. The same CDR3 can be traced to other DNA sequences in this sample.

The rearrangement links TRBV30 to TRBJ1-1; unclear D gene. The source is a man younger than 30 in good health. The source material was naive CD8+ T cells sorted from blood. The CDR3 is CAWSVLVNTEAFF. The CDR3 DNA reads as TGTGCCTGGAGTGTTTTAGTGAACACTGAAGCTTTCTTT.